A single sample is the source of the 26 T cell receptor beta chains below, sequenced in a study of shared clonotypes between healthy human individuals. Sequencing used immunoSEQ multiplex PCR; TCRdb keeps in-frame clones, though not all of them. The sample holds roughly 2.2 million clones, over 90% seen once. The material sequenced was naive CD4+ T cells from PBMCs. Stated subset: CD45RA+ positively selected. The receptors derive from a man aged 18 to 29 in good health. Some clones in this sample may be carry-over from other donors' samples.

This clone was seen a few times. This chain uses TRBV2 with TRBJ1-2; no reliable D call. Germline V CDR1 and CDR2: SNHLY, FYNNEI. CDR3 length: 12 amino acids. The V gene lost 5 bases and the J gene lost 4 bases, with 8 bases spanning the gap. The CDR3 region is CASSSVVYGYTF. Written as DNA, the CDR3 is TGTGCCAGCAGTTCAGTGGTCTATGGCTACACCTTC.

This chain links TRBV6-5 with TRBJ1-3; D possibly corresponds to TRBD1 (5 bases). The CDR3 is made up of 16 amino acids. From germline, CDR1 is MNHEY and CDR2 SVGAGI. V lost 0 bases, J lost 4 bases, and 13 bases lay in between. The CDR3 DNA follows: TGTGCCAGCAGTTACTCGAACTCGGCAGGGGGAAACACCATATATTTT. Its translation is CASSYSNSAGGNTIYF.

The rearrangement joins TRBV7-3 to TRBJ1-1; 8 bases are shared with TRBD1. CDR3 length: 16 residues. With V trimmed by 4 bases and J by 1 base, 8 bases remained unmatched. Germline V gene sequence: CDR1 SGHTA, CDR2 FQGTGA. This CDR3 is CASSSKRDRGNTEAFF. DNA of the CDR3: TGTGCCAGCAGCTCCAAAAGAGACAGGGGGAACACTGAAGCTTTCTTT.

As concerns this clone: Additional DNA sequences in this sample encode the identical CDR3. The chain recombines TRBV18 with TRBJ1-1, with 7 bases lining up with TRBD1. The CDR3 is 15 residues long. Germline V gives CDR1 KGHSH, CDR2 LQKENI. V trimming: 2 bases; J trimming: 1 base; junction bases outside the gene matches: 4. DNA of the CDR3: TGTGCCAGCTCACCAGCGGCAGGGGGGAACACTGAAGCTTTCTTT. Its protein is CASSPAAGGNTEAFF.

J is TRBJ1-1 and V is TRBV9, with a tentative D call TRBD1 (5 bases). Trimming pared 4 bases from V and 1 base from J, leaving 14 bases between. Germline-derived CDR1 and CDR2 are SGDLS and YYNGEE. This CDR3 contains 15 residues. The CDR3 sequence is CASSPRGDRNTEAFF. CDR3 DNA sequence: TGTGCCAGCAGCCCCCGTGGGGACCGGAACACTGAAGCTTTCTTT.

The chain uses TRBV6-5 and TRBJ2-5; D ambiguous. The CDR3 runs 11 residues. V lost 7 bases and J lost 6, with 9 bases in between. The germline gives CDR1 MNHEY, CDR2 SVGAGI. In DNA, the CDR3 is TGTGCCAGCATGGGGAAACAGACCCAGTACTTC. Translating it yields CASMGKQTQYF.

The gene calls are TRBV7-2 and TRBJ1-5, with unresolved D. Trimming cost V 0 bases and J 2 bases, with 11 bases left between them. This CDR3 spans 16 amino acids. From germline, CDR1 is SGHTA and CDR2 FQGNSA. CDR3 nucleotides: TGTGCCAGCAGCTTAGCAAAGGGTCGGGGCAATCAGCCCCAGCATTTT. This codes for CASSLAKGRGNQPQHF.

The chain employs TRBV7-2 and TRBJ2-2, with 13 positions matching TRBD2. J gave up 7 bases and V 0 bases, and 5 bases lay outside the gene matches. This CDR3 comprises 17 residues. Germline V lookup: CDR1 SGHTA, CDR2 FQGNSA. In nucleotides, the CDR3 is TGTGCCAGCAGCTTAGCGACTAGCGGGAGGTGGGGCGGGGAGCTGTTTTTT. Residues: CASSLATSGRWGGELFF.

V gene TRBV28 combines with J gene TRBJ1-2, with D uncertain. The V gene lost 7 bases and the J gene lost 6 bases, with 12 bases spanning the gap. CDR3 size: 12 residues. Germline V gene data show CDR1 as MDHEN and CDR2 as SYDVKM. CDR3: CASNTPGNGYTF. DNA for the CDR3: TGTGCCAGCAACACTCCGGGAAATGGCTACACCTTC.

The chain has TRBV5-1 and TRBJ1-1; D may be TRBD1 (6 bases). The CDR3 spans 14 residues. Trimming shortened V by 6 bases and J by 6 bases, and 18 bases separated the two germline ends. Germline V gene lookup returns CDR1 SGHRS and CDR2 YFSETQ. The CDR3 DNA reads as TGCGCCAGCAAAACGACAGGATCTGGCGCTGAAGCTTTCTTT. Translation: CASKTTGSGAEAFF.

The chain links TRBV5-4 to TRBJ2-1; 7 bases match TRBD1. The CDR3 spans 16 residues. V lost 5 bases, J lost 2 bases, and 10 bases stayed unmatched. Germline CDR1 SGHNT, CDR2 YYREEE (reference sequence). CDR3 loop: CASSLTGIFPYNEQFF. In DNA form, the CDR3 reads TGTGCCAGCAGTCTGACAGGGATATTCCCCTACAATGAGCAGTTCTTC.

V and J are TRBV5-1 and TRBJ2-7; no reliable D call. Looked up from germline, CDR1 is SGHRS and CDR2 is YFSETQ. V shed 4 bases and J shed 5 bases, with 22 bases lying between them. The CDR3 loop spans 16 amino acids. DNA for the CDR3: TGCGCCAGCAGCCCGATGGACGGATCGGGCCGGAACGAGCAGTACTTC. Translated, it gives CASSPMDGSGRNEQYF.

The DNA for the CDR3 is TGTGCCAGCAGCCCCCGTTGGCCGGGGGAGACCCAGTACTTC. It is translated as CASSPRWPGETQYF. This chain uses TRBV7-2 with TRBJ2-5; a weak D match, TRBD2 (5 bases). Looked up from germline, CDR1 is SGHTA and CDR2 is FQGNSA. This CDR3 spans 14 amino acids. Trimming cost V 5 bases and J 5 bases, with 15 bases left between them.

This chain connects TRBV5-1 to TRBJ2-7; TRBD1 might be the D (5 bases). The CDR3 is 13 amino acids. Germline V lookup: CDR1 SGHRS, CDR2 YFSETQ. The ends were cut back, 4 bases at V and 6 bases at J, with 14 bases in the middle. DNA of the CDR3: TGCGCCAGCAGCCGTAACCAGGGTTCCGAGCAGTACTTC. As protein: CASSRNQGSEQYF.

This sequence joins TRBV20-1 and TRBJ2-3; D not certain. This CDR3 has 11 residues. V lost 8 bases and J lost 2, with 8 bases in between. Germline V CDR1 and CDR2: DFQATT, SNEGSKA (reference sequence). This chain's CDR3 is CSSPDTDTQYF. The CDR3 DNA is TGCAGTTCACCAGACACAGATACGCAGTATTTT.

The chain combines TRBV6-5 with TRBJ2-3, with a tentative D call TRBD2 (5 bases). The germline V gene has CDR1 MNHEY and CDR2 SVGAGI. V lost 3 bases and J 1 base, leaving 14 bases between the germline ends. The CDR3 consists of 16 residues. CDR3 in DNA: TGTGCCAGCAGTTATCGGGGTAGCTTTGGCACAGATACGCAGTATTTT. Protein sequence: CASSYRGSFGTDTQYF.

The V gene is TRBV30, the J gene TRBJ2-7, with TRBD1 matching 8 bases. There are 11 residues in the CDR3. With 5 bases clipped from V and 5 bases from J, the junction kept 2 bases outside the gene matches. CDR1 GTSNPN and CDR2 SVGIG come from the germline V gene (reference sequence). This chain's CDR3 is CAWDRGHEQYF. The CDR3 DNA is TGTGCCTGGGACAGGGGCCACGAGCAGTACTTC.

This chain uses TRBV6-5 with TRBJ1-2; 7 bases match TRBD1. The J segment lost 5 bases and the V segment lost 0 bases, leaving 9 bases of the junction unmatched. The CDR3 length is 16 residues. Germline V gives CDR1 MNHEY, CDR2 SVGAGI. CDR3 loop: CASSYSRQGGSYGYTF. For the CDR3, the DNA is TGTGCCAGCAGTTACTCTCGACAGGGCGGCTCTTATGGCTACACCTTC.

This chain links TRBV2 with TRBJ1-1, with 10 positions matching TRBD1. J gave up 5 bases and V 3 bases, and 6 bases lay outside the gene matches. Germline values: CDR1 SNHLY, CDR2 FYNNEI. The CDR3 loop spans 15 amino acids. CDR3 amino acids: CASSEYGTGATEAFF. DNA of the CDR3: TGTGCCAGCAGTGAGTACGGGACAGGGGCTACTGAAGCTTTCTTT.

This chain connects TRBV18 to TRBJ2-5; D not resolved. The CDR3 runs 13 residues. The germline V and J ends were trimmed by 2 bases and 4 bases, with 8 bases remaining between them. Germline CDR1 and CDR2: KGHSH and LQKENI. The CDR3 spells CASSPGPRETQYF. As DNA, the CDR3 is TGTGCCAGCTCACCAGGTCCCAGAGAGACCCAGTACTTC.

CDR3 amino acids: CASTHDPRLNEKLFF. In DNA form, the CDR3 reads TGTGCCAGCACCCACGACCCCCGACTTAATGAAAAACTGTTTTTT. The gene calls are TRBV6-1 and TRBJ1-4, with no clear D. Per the germline V gene, CDR1 is MNHNS and CDR2 is SASEGT. Trimming stripped 7 bases from V and 4 bases from J, with 16 bases between. The CDR3 has 15 amino acids.

The rearrangement uses TRBV27 and TRBJ1-5; D gene ambiguous. The CDR3 spans 16 residues. V was clipped by 6 bases and J by 0 bases, with 15 bases between them. CDR1 is MNHEY and CDR2 is SMNVEV in the germline V gene (reference sequence). The CDR3: CASSPANSYSNQPQHF. CDR3 nucleotides: TGTGCCAGCAGCCCGGCGAACAGTTATAGCAATCAGCCCCAGCATTTT.

The V call is TRBV19, the J call TRBJ1-2; 7 nucleotides line up with TRBD1. This CDR3 has 16 residues. CDR1 and CDR2 from the germline V gene are LNHDA and SQIVND (reference sequence). Trimming at V came to 4 bases and at J to 6 bases, leaving 14 bases not matched to a gene. The CDR3 DNA reads TGTGCCAGTAGTAGACCCCGACAGGGAGTGTGGGATGGCTACACCTTC. Its translation: CASSRPRQGVWDGYTF.

V is TRBV25-1 and J is TRBJ1-1, with D tentatively TRBD1 (6 bases). Germline V gives CDR1 MGHDK, CDR2 SYGVNS. Trimming removed 2 bases from V and 3 bases from J, with 13 bases in between. The CDR3 extends over 15 amino acids. CDR3: CASSELTGRYTEAFF. In nucleotides, the CDR3 is TGTGCCAGCAGTGAACTCACAGGGCGTTACACTGAAGCTTTCTTT.

The CDR3 DNA reads TGTGCCAGCTCACCTAGGGACAGGCGCCCAGATACGCAGTATTTT. Its protein is CASSPRDRRPDTQYF. This rearrangement joins TRBV18 to TRBJ2-3, with TRBD1 matching over 8 bases. CDR1 is KGHSH, CDR2 LQKENI, per germline. This CDR3 contains 15 residues. V lost 3 bases and J lost 4; bases outside the gene matches: 6. The whole variable domain, remainder taken from reference TRBV18 and TRBJ2-3, is NAGVMQNPRHLVRRRGQEARLRCSPMKGHSHVYWYRQLPEEGLKFMVYLQKENIIDESGMPKERFSAEFPKEGPSILRIQQVVRGDSAAYFCASSPRDRRPDTQYFGPGTRLTVL.

This rearrangement joins TRBV7-9 to TRBJ1-2; D is possibly TRBD1 (5 bases). The CDR3 loop spans 13 amino acids. Trimming pared 2 bases from V and 4 bases from J, leaving 8 bases between. CDR1 is SEHNR, CDR2 FQNEAQ, per germline (reference sequence). CDR3 loop: CASSLRGSYGYTF. CDR3 nucleotide sequence: TGTGCCAGCAGCTTAAGGGGTAGCTATGGCTACACCTTC.